The 16 T cell receptor beta chains below were found in one sample sequenced in a study of T cells after yellow fever vaccination (dated by TCRdb to the late 2010s). Receptor libraries were prepared by 5' RACE. The reads were generated on an Illumina NovaSeq 6000. Using fastp trimming at Q25 and MiXCR clonotype assembly, TCRdb reanalyzed the public sequencing data and kept in-frame beta chains. Entries are consolidated by CDR3 protein sequence, retaining the most common genes and DNA. The sample table lists more than 300,000 distinct CDR3 sequences, around 4.5% of them with a count of one. The top ten hold 19% of the sample. Interpreted using the paper, the treatment or condition label stands for: live attenuated yellow fever vaccine strain. The sequencing used PBMCs, collected 15 days after the yellow fever booster vaccination. The source of these receptors is a man between 18 and 35 years old who received the YFV17D yellow fever vaccine.

This clonotype was seen more than once but under ten times. This rearrangement joins TRBV29-1 to TRBJ2-7, with 8 bases fitting TRBD1. Germline V gene lookup returns CDR1 SQVTM and CDR2 ANQGSEA. CDR3 length equals 12 residues. The V gene end was trimmed by 1 base and the J gene end by 5 bases; junction bases not matched to a gene: 1. The CDR3 nucleotides read TGCAGCGTTGAAGTGACAGGGGACGAGCAGTACTTC. Translation gives CSVEVTGDEQYF.

Many counts were recorded for this clonotype. V usage is TRBV9 and J usage is TRBJ2-7; 8 nucleotides line up with TRBD1. CDR3 length: 15 residues. V gave up 4 bases and J gave up 3 bases; unmatched junction bases: 9. The V gene's germline CDR1 is SGDLS and CDR2 YYNGEE. CDR3 amino acids: CASSPRDRLFYEQYF. The CDR3 DNA sequence: TGTGCCAGCAGCCCACGGGACAGGCTTTTCTACGAGCAGTACTTC. Using reference TRBV9 and TRBJ2-7 for the parts outside the CDR3, the full variable domain is DSGVTQTPKHLITATGQRVTLRCSPRSGDLSVYWYQQSLDQGLQFLIQYYNGEERAKGNILERFSAQQFPDLHSELNLSSLELGDSALYFCASSPRDRLFYEQYFGPGTRLTVT.

This rearrangement joins TRBV20-1 to TRBJ1-1, with TRBD1 matching over 7 bases. The germline V gene has CDR1 DFQATT and CDR2 SNEGSKA (reference sequence). With 2 bases clipped from V and 1 base from J, the junction kept 7 bases outside the gene matches. There are 15 residues in the CDR3. The CDR3 DNA reads as TGCAGTGCTAGAAGGACAGGACCCTGGAACACTGAAGCTTTCTTT. Its translation is CSARRTGPWNTEAFF.

J is TRBJ2-7 and V is TRBV14; D uncertain. Germline CDR1 and CDR2: SGHDN and FVKESK. The CDR3 extends over 15 amino acids. V was pared by 0 bases and J by 5 bases, with 14 bases between. The DNA of the CDR3 is TGTGCCAGCAGCCAAGAGGGTAGAGTCGTGGACGAGCAGTACGTC. It translates to CASSQEGRVVDEQYV.

The V gene is TRBV11-1, the J gene TRBJ2-1; tentatively, D is TRBD1 (6 bases). CDR1 SGHAT and CDR2 FQDESV come from the germline V gene (reference sequence). The CDR3 totals 15 residues. Between the trimmed V and J ends, which lost 6 bases and 0 bases, there was a span of 12 bases. CDR3 amino acids: CASRADRTSYNEQFF. The CDR3, as DNA: TGTGCCAGCAGGGCCGACAGGACCTCCTACAATGAGCAGTTCTTC.

This clonotype was observed many times. CDR3 DNA: TGCGCCAGCAGCACCGGTCGTATTGGGGTGGAGACCCAGTACTTC. Translating it yields CASSTGRIGVETQYF. The chain uses TRBV5-1 and TRBJ2-5; D remains unclear. The CDR3 spans 15 residues. Germline V gives CDR1 SGHRS, CDR2 YFSETQ. V shed 4 bases and J shed 5 bases, with 18 bases lying between them.

This clonotype has at least ten counts. The chain has TRBV5-1 and TRBJ2-1; 7 bases fit TRBD1. After removal of 4 bases from V and 5 bases from J, the junction contained 9 bases not matched to a gene. The CDR3 extends over 15 amino acids. Germline CDR1 and CDR2: SGHRS and YFSETQ. The CDR3 here is CASSRRGGADNEQFF. CDR3 coding DNA: TGCGCCAGCAGCCGTCGAGGGGGCGCGGACAATGAGCAGTTCTTC.

J is TRBJ2-7 and V is TRBV4-1; D may match TRBD1 or TRBD2 (5 bases each). The CDR3 sequence is 16 residues long. Per the germline V gene, CDR1 is MGHRA and CDR2 is YSYEKL. Deletions cut 0 bases from V and 2 bases from J, with 14 bases between. CDR3 residues: CASSQEVRGTTYEQYV. The CDR3, as DNA: TGCGCCAGCAGCCAAGAGGTAAGAGGGACCACCTACGAGCAGTACGTC.

This clonotype came up many times. The CDR3 here is CASRRGGAGGYTF. CDR3 bases: TGTGCCAGCAGACGGGGGGGTGCTGGGGGCTACACCTTC. The chain combines TRBV6-5 with TRBJ1-2, with D possibly TRBD1 on 5 matching bases. CDR1 and CDR2 from the germline V gene are MNHEY and SVGAGI. Trimming took off 6 bases at V and 8 bases at J, with 16 bases between the two ends. This CDR3 spans 13 amino acids.

Note on this clonotype: The junction departs from germline at one end; a sequencing error may be responsible. The chain employs TRBV20-1 and TRBJ2-1, with TRBD1 matching over 7 bases. CDR1 is DFQATT and CDR2 is SNEGSKA in the germline V gene (reference sequence). The CDR3 totals 12 residues. The CDR3 DNA reads TGCAGTGCTAGAATTTCGACAGGGCCTGGGGTCTTC. Amino acids: CSARISTGPGVF.

This clonotype was found many times. The rearrangement joins TRBV7-6 to TRBJ2-3; unclear D gene. Deletions cut 1 base from V and 4 bases from J, with 9 bases between. The CDR3 has 14 amino acids. Germline V gives CDR1 SGHVS, CDR2 FNYEAQ. For the CDR3, the DNA is TGTGCCAGCAGCTTAGACGCGACGGCAGATACGCAGTATTTT. This sequence encodes CASSLDATADTQYF.

This clonotype was observed a few times. V usage is TRBV20-1 and J usage is TRBJ2-7; TRBD2 is a possible D gene (6 bases). Looked up from germline, CDR1 is DFQATT and CDR2 is SNEGSKA (reference sequence). This CDR3 contains 13 residues. The ends were cut back, 1 base at V and 0 bases at J, with 7 bases in the middle. The CDR3 DNA sequence: TGCAGTGCTAGAGGGGGGGACTCCTACGAGCAGTACTTC. Encoded protein: CSARGGDSYEQYF.

V is TRBV6-5 and J is TRBJ2-3, with D perhaps given as TRBD1 or TRBD2 (6 bases each). CDR1 is MNHEY and CDR2 is SVGAGI in the germline V gene. V was clipped by 8 bases and J by 0 bases, with 18 bases between them. This CDR3 is built from 16 residues. The DNA for the CDR3 is TGTGCCAGCGCGATAGAAACAGGGACTAGCACAGATACGCAGTATTTT. Its protein product is CASAIETGTSTDTQYF.

This clonotype appeared a few times. The chain employs TRBV3-1 and TRBJ2-2; no firm D call. The CDR3 extends over 13 amino acids. The V and J ends lost 2 bases and 7 bases respectively, with 8 bases between them. From germline, CDR1 is LGHDT and CDR2 YNNKEL (reference sequence). The DNA for the CDR3 is TGTGCCAGCAGCCAATCCTTTAACGGGGAGCTGTTTTTT. Its protein is CASSQSFNGELFF.

This chain joins TRBV7-2 and TRBJ1-4, with D tentatively TRBD1 (6 bases). Germline V gene lookup returns CDR1 SGHTA and CDR2 FQGNSA. The CDR3 covers 15 residues. V lost 2 bases, J lost 7 bases, and 14 bases lay in between. CDR3 protein: CASSLRGSQGEKLFF. The DNA of the CDR3 is TGTGCCAGCAGCTTAAGGGGGTCGCAAGGTGAAAAACTGTTTTTT. Full variable domain (rest looked up from reference TRBV7-2 and TRBJ1-4): GAGVSQSPSNKVTEKGKDVELRCDPISGHTALYWYRQSLGQGLEFLIYFQGNSAPDKSGLPSDRFSAERTGGSVSTLTIQRTQQEDSAVYLCASSLRGSQGEKLFFGSGTQLSVL.

In this sample, this clonotype turned up many times. The chain's CDR3 is CSAERASDTQYF. CDR3 DNA: TGCAGTGCTGAGAGGGCGTCAGATACGCAGTATTTT. The V and J genes are TRBV20-1 and TRBJ2-3, with D perhaps matching TRBD2 (5 bases). Germline V gene lookup returns CDR1 DFQATT and CDR2 SNEGSKA (reference sequence). The V gene lost 5 bases and the J gene lost 4 bases, with 10 bases spanning the gap. The CDR3 runs to 12 residues.